Included here is one T cell receptor (beta chain) sequence, with context. There is no known antigen for this receptor. Base qualities are not recorded, but no much larger clone differs from it by a single base. This specimen belongs to a study of blood T cell repertoires in COVID-19 (dated by TCRdb to the early 2020s). In terms of the full investigation: Collaborator samples came from the United States, Italy and Spain and covered acute and convalescent phases of COVID-19. The material from the prospective study consisted of cDNA or gDNA derived from T cells, B-cell-depleted T cells, or PBMCs. Subjects who had been exposed to COVID-19, were actively infected with it, or had recovered from it provided the deeply sampled blood TCRbeta repertoires that made up the dataset. A freely available public database, intended as a resource for researchers studying the immune response to SARS-CoV-2, is where the repertoires were released. The samples were drawn from the first 160 participants of the ongoing ImmuneRACE study and from 950 to 1,500 subjects provided by 6 global collaborators. Sample metadata almost always included a de-identified subject ID, COVID-19 status, age in years and sex. Where HLA class I and class II types were available, the types were taken from metadata supplied by the sample provider, not from assay-based typing.

General study outcomes and caveats: The quantity of clinical and demographic metadata differed by source and by participant and was supplied without curation.

The collaborating institutions used their own protocols to collect whole blood in K2EDTA tubes. For TCRbeta analysis, collaborators shipped samples as frozen whole blood, isolated PBMCs, or DNA extracted from either of those sample types. The immunoSEQ Assay, a bias-controlled multiplex PCR, was used to amplify TCRbeta CDR3 regions from genomic DNA. As for the original processing: The number of nucleated cells in each sample was estimated by amplification of reference gene primers within the assay. To quantify the absolute abundance of each unique TCRbeta CDR3 rearrangement, sequence reads were collapsed and filtered. For each sample, productive Simpson clonality was calculated as the square root of Simpson's diversity index across productive rearrangements. TCRdb holds this immuneACCESS table with in-frame rearrangements only. Some clones are missing; in checked studies, unresolved V genes explain under half, and the rest has no known cause. D and trimming were read from the DNA, whereas the V and J calls and clone size are those reported in that table. This sample holds about 270,000 clones; about nine tenths were observed only once. The top ten hold approximately 10% of the sample.

CDR1 and CDR2 (SQVTM, ANQGSEA) derive from the germline V gene. CDR3 length: 13 amino acids, cysteine to phenylalanine. Just the 39-base CDR3 DNA is kept, in frame starting at base 1. V is cut back by 6 bases and J by 9 bases, with 5 bases in the junction unmatched. This clonotype was obtained from a man aged 35 to 55 with active or convalescent COVID-19. This chain joins TRBV29-1 to TRBJ2-2, with TRBD2 identical over 12 junction bases. The material sequenced was peripheral blood. CDR3 loop: CSVSSGGARELFF. The bases read TGCAGCGTATCTAGCGGGGGGGCCCGGGAGCTGTTTTTT.